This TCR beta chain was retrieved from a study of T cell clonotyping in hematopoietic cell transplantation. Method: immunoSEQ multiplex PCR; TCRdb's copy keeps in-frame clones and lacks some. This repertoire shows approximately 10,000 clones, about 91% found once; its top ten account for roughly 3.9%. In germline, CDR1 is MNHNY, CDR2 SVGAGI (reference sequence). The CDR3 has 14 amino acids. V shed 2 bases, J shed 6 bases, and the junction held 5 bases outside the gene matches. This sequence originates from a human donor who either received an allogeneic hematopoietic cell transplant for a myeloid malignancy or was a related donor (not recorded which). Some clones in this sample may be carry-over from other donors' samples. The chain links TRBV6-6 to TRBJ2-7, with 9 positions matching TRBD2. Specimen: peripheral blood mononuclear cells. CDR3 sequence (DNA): TGTGCCAGCAGTTACGGGACTAGCTGGCCCGAGCAGTACTTC. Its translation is CASSYGTSWPEQYF.